These 21 T cell receptor beta chains originate from one sample sequenced in a study of blood T cell repertoires in COVID-19 (TCRdb year 2020). Libraries were prepared through the immunoSEQ multiplex PCR assay. This immuneACCESS table, as held by TCRdb, lists in-frame sequences with V and J called but not all clones. Of the missing ones, under half trace to an unresolved V gene in checked studies; the others have no known cause. The sample data list roughly 140,000 clones, and more than 80% of these were observed just once. In total, the top ten clones hold 6.5% to 8.5% of the sample. Sample: peripheral blood. These receptors were taken from a human donor with acute or convalescent COVID-19. The donor label of this sample is uncertain.

The V and J genes are TRBV7-8 and TRBJ2-7, with 8 bases identical to TRBD1. CDR1 is SGHVS, CDR2 FQNEAQ, per germline. V was clipped by 2 bases and J by 6 bases; unmatched bases: 3. This CDR3 region has 13 residues. The CDR3 loop reads CASSLTQGAEQYV. In nucleotides, the CDR3 is TGTGCCAGCAGCTTAACTCAGGGGGCCGAGCAGTACGTC.

This clone was picked up one time. The chain joins TRBV2 to TRBJ2-7; 9 nucleotides match TRBD2. The trim removed 3 bases at V and 6 bases at J, leaving 6 bases unmatched. CDR1 SNHLY and CDR2 FYNNEI come from the germline V gene. This CDR3 has 14 amino acids. The DNA for the CDR3 is TGTGCCAGCAGTGAGCGGGGGGGCCGTTCCGAGCAGTACTTC. Protein product: CASSERGGRSEQYF.

This chain links TRBV7-9 with TRBJ1-1, with a weak D call TRBD1 (5 bases). Germline loops: CDR1 SEHNR, CDR2 FQNEAQ (reference sequence). Trimming pared 4 bases from V and 5 bases from J, leaving 14 bases between. This CDR3 spans 14 amino acids. For the CDR3, the DNA is TGTGCCAGCAGCTCGACAGCCTTCGGGACTGAAGCTTTCTTT. It codes for CASSSTAFGTEAFF. The full variable domain, its missing parts supplied by reference TRBV7-9 and TRBJ1-1, is DTGVSQNPRHKITKRGQNVTFRCDPISEHNRLYWYRQTLGQGPEFLTYFQNEAQLEKSRLLSDRFSAERPKGSFSTLEIQRTEQGDSAMYLCASSSTAFGTEAFFGQGTRLTVV.

This clone appeared a single time. The V gene is TRBV6-5, the J gene TRBJ1-6, with 9 bases fitting TRBD1. Trimming cost V 4 bases and J 9 bases; bases outside gene matches: 4. The CDR3 runs to 14 residues. From germline, CDR1 is MNHEY and CDR2 SVGAGI. CDR3 residues: CASSSDRGSSPLHF. CDR3 coding DNA: TGTGCCAGCAGTTCGGACAGGGGTAGTTCACCCCTCCACTTT.

The V call is TRBV7-9, the J call TRBJ2-5; the D gene is possibly TRBD1 (6 bases). Germline V CDR1 and CDR2: SEHNR, FQNEAQ (reference sequence). The V gene lost 3 bases and the J gene lost 1 base, with 9 bases spanning the gap. The CDR3 contains 14 residues. The CDR3 reads CASSFTDSQETQYF. Here the CDR3 DNA reads TGTGCCAGCAGCTTCACGGACAGCCAAGAGACCCAGTACTTC.

V usage is TRBV2 and J usage is TRBJ1-6, with 7 bases identical to TRBD1. This CDR3 spans 15 amino acids. Germline V lookup: CDR1 SNHLY, CDR2 FYNNEI. J lost 7 bases, V lost 6 bases, and 9 bases had no gene match. The CDR3 DNA sequence: TGTGCCAGCAGACCCACAGGGGATGCGAATTCACCCCTCCACTTT. It encodes CASRPTGDANSPLHF.

This chain uses TRBV10-3 with TRBJ1-2; D gene ambiguous. CDR1 ENHRY and CDR2 SYGVKD come from the germline V gene. Between the trimmed V and J ends, which lost 10 bases and 6 bases, there was a span of 15 bases. CDR3 length: 12 amino acids. DNA of the CDR3: TGTGCCACAACTGGGTCAGGCGATGGCTACACCTTC. Protein: CATTGSGDGYTF.

The gene calls are TRBV27 and TRBJ1-1; D gene ambiguous. V was clipped by 5 bases and J by 1 base, with 8 bases between them. The CDR3 loop spans 13 amino acids. Germline V gene sequence: CDR1 MNHEY, CDR2 SMNVEV (reference sequence). CDR3 loop: CASSGLRNTEAFF. CDR3 bases: TGTGCCAGCAGTGGGCTCCGGAACACTGAAGCTTTCTTT.

This clone was found once. This chain connects TRBV29-1 to TRBJ1-1, with D unresolved. The germline V gene has CDR1 SQVTM and CDR2 ANQGSEA. There are 13 residues in the CDR3. V was pared by 7 bases and J by 0 bases, with 12 bases between. CDR3 in DNA: TGCAGCGGTGGTTCGGGGTTGAACACTGAAGCTTTCTTT. Residues: CSGGSGLNTEAFF.

The table lists this clone with a count of one. The chain combines TRBV18 with TRBJ1-5; D is perhaps TRBD1 (5 bases). With 0 bases removed from V and 3 bases from J, the gap between germline ends came to 9 bases. The CDR3 consists of 15 residues. Per the germline V gene, CDR1 is KGHSH and CDR2 is LQKENI. The CDR3 spells CASSPPGGVNQPQHF. CDR3 bases: TGTGCCAGCTCACCACCGGGAGGGGTCAATCAGCCCCAGCATTTT.

The gene calls are TRBV2 and TRBJ2-6; unclear D gene. The germline V gene has CDR1 SNHLY and CDR2 FYNNEI. This CDR3 contains 15 residues. V dropped 2 bases and J dropped 0 bases, with 5 bases sitting between them. Written as DNA, the CDR3 is TGTGCCAGCAGTGAATACGGCTCTGGGGCCAACGTCCTGACTTTC. This gives the protein CASSEYGSGANVLTF.

V usage is TRBV7-9 and J usage is TRBJ2-1; 8 bases are a match to TRBD1. Trimming took 5 bases from V and 3 from J; bases not matched to a gene: 6. CDR1 is SEHNR and CDR2 is FQNEAQ in the germline V gene (reference sequence). The CDR3 has 15 amino acids. The CDR3 sequence is CASSPSDRVYNEQFF. The CDR3 region has the DNA TGTGCCAGCAGCCCCTCGGACAGGGTCTACAATGAGCAGTTCTTC.

This clone was picked up a small number of times. The chain uses TRBV20-1 and TRBJ1-2; D possibly corresponds to TRBD1 (5 bases). Germline-derived CDR1 and CDR2 are DFQATT and SNEGSKA (reference sequence). V lost 3 bases to trimming and J lost 0 bases, with 14 bases between them. This CDR3 has 15 amino acids. CDR3 amino acids: CSASEGLQSNYGYTF. The CDR3 region has the DNA TGCAGTGCTAGTGAGGGGCTTCAATCTAACTATGGCTACACCTTC.

The rearrangement joins TRBV4-1 to TRBJ1-1, with 10 bases aligning to TRBD1. CDR1 is MGHRA and CDR2 is YSYEKL in the germline V gene. There are 15 residues in the CDR3. After removal of 3 bases from V and 0 bases from J, the junction contained 1 base not matched to a gene. DNA for the CDR3: TGCGCCAGCAGCCAGACAGGGGGCTTGAACACTGAAGCTTTCTTT. Encoded protein: CASSQTGGLNTEAFF.

V and J are TRBV30 and TRBJ2-7, with TRBD1 identical over 8 bases. The V gene end was trimmed by 2 bases and the J gene end by 6 bases; junction bases not matched to a gene: 15. Germline-derived CDR1 and CDR2 are GTSNPN and SVGIG (reference sequence). The CDR3 is made up of 16 amino acids. The DNA for the CDR3 is TGTGCCTGGAGTAGAGGAAGGACAGGGTCTGTTAGCGAGCAGTACTTC. The encoded protein is CAWSRGRTGSVSEQYF.

The chain uses TRBV9 and TRBJ1-1; unclear D gene. V shed 4 bases and J shed 1 base, with 5 bases lying between them. The CDR3 runs 12 residues. CDR1 is SGDLS and CDR2 is YYNGEE in the germline V gene. In DNA form, the CDR3 reads TGTGCCAGCAGCCGACAGAACACTGAAGCTTTCTTT. Its translation is CASSRQNTEAFF. The variable domain in full, completed from reference TRBV9 and TRBJ1-1, reads DSGVTQTPKHLITATGQRVTLRCSPRSGDLSVYWYQQSLDQGLQFLIQYYNGEERAKGNILERFSAQQFPDLHSELNLSSLELGDSALYFCASSRQNTEAFFGQGTRLTVV.

To note about this clone: Other DNA sequences in this sample translate to the same CDR3. The gene calls are TRBV5-4 and TRBJ1-1; 9 nucleotides align to TRBD1. The CDR3 loop spans 14 amino acids. The trim removed 3 bases at V and 5 bases at J, leaving 5 bases unmatched. Germline values: CDR1 SGHNT, CDR2 YYREEE (reference sequence). CDR3 residues: CASSWGQGGTEAFF. Written as DNA, the CDR3 is TGTGCCAGCAGCTGGGGACAGGGAGGGACTGAAGCTTTCTTT.

This clone has only one observation. The chain joins TRBV19 to TRBJ2-7; 8 bases match TRBD1. The V segment lost 3 bases and the J segment 6 bases; nucleotides outside the gene matches: 10. CDR1 is LNHDA and CDR2 is SQIVND in the germline V gene (reference sequence). This CDR3 is built from 15 residues. DNA of the CDR3: TGTGCCAGTAGTATCACAGGGGGTAACCCTCTCGAGCAGTACTTC. It translates to CASSITGGNPLEQYF. The complete variable domain, with remaining parts taken from reference TRBV19 and TRBJ2-7, reads DGGITQSPKYLFRKEGQNVTLSCEQNLNHDAMYWYRQDPGQGLRLIYYSQIVNDFQKGDIAEGYSVSREKKESFPLTVTSAQKNPTAFYLCASSITGGNPLEQYFGPGTRLTVT.

The chain employs TRBV30 and TRBJ2-3; 9 bases map to TRBD1. This CDR3 spans 15 amino acids. The trim removed 2 bases at V and 3 bases at J, leaving 6 bases unmatched. Looked up from germline, CDR1 is GTSNPN and CDR2 is SVGIG (reference sequence). CDR3 nucleotide sequence: TGTGCCTGGAGTCCCGGGACAGGGTCTACAGATACGCAGTATTTT. The encoded protein is CAWSPGTGSTDTQYF.

This chain uses TRBV2 with TRBJ2-1, with TRBD2 identical over 11 bases. Germline V gene data show CDR1 as SNHLY and CDR2 as FYNNEI. With V trimmed by 6 bases and J by 4 bases, 8 bases remained unmatched. This CDR3 is 16 amino acids long. CDR3 sequence reads: CASRNPSSGGYNEQFF. The CDR3 coding sequence is TGTGCCAGCAGAAACCCTTCTAGCGGGGGGTACAATGAGCAGTTCTTC.

The CDR3 loop reads CASSIGEAATNEKLFF. CDR3 nucleotide sequence: TGTGCCAGTAGTATTGGGGAGGCGGCAACTAATGAAAAACTGTTTTTT. The V and J genes are TRBV19 and TRBJ1-4; D gene uncertain. This CDR3 spans 16 amino acids. V lost 3 bases, J lost 0 bases, and 11 bases lay in between. The V gene's germline CDR1 is LNHDA and CDR2 SQIVND (reference sequence).